This TCR beta chain was sequenced for a study of blood T cell repertoires in COVID-19. Study-level information: PBMCs, B-cell-depleted T cells, or T cells were the source of the cDNA or gDNA that made up the material.

The CDR3 contains 16 residues. Trimming removed 2 bases at V and 0 bases at J, with 14 bases between. Germline CDR1 is MNHNS and CDR2 is SASEGT. Authors' processing steps: Estimation of nucleated cell counts was performed using reference gene primer amplification. Assay used: immunoSEQ multiplex PCR; TCRdb lists only in-frame clones, some missing. For V, J and clone size, that table is used; D and trimming come from the DNA. The repertoire consists of tens of thousands of clones, with 90% occurring once and the leading ten covering about 3.1%. The sample taken for sequencing was peripheral blood. This clonotype was sampled from a human donor in a cohort sampled during active COVID-19. The chain uses TRBV6-1 and TRBJ2-7; D unclear. CDR3 sequence reads: CASSETRFSDSYEQYF. As DNA, the CDR3 is TGTGCCAGCAGTGAAACTCGGTTTTCTGACTCCTACGAGCAGTACTTC.